These 21 T cell receptor beta chains share one sample of origin, sequenced in a study of blood T cell repertoires in COVID-19. Generated by immunoSEQ multiplex PCR, the TCRdb table keeps only in-frame clones and is missing some. This table has tens of thousands of clones, just over 85% appearing once. Sequencing was performed on peripheral blood. The receptors derive from a middle-aged man with active COVID-19.

The V call is TRBV7-2, the J call TRBJ2-7; D unclear. Germline CDR1 is SGHTA and CDR2 is FQGNSA. This CDR3 contains 13 residues. V dropped 4 bases and J dropped 4 bases, with 11 bases sitting between them. The CDR3 DNA reads TGTGCCAGCAGCTCGACACCTCTATACGAGCAGTACTTC. This translates into CASSSTPLYEQYF. Full variable domain (missing parts from reference TRBV7-2 and TRBJ2-7): GAGVSQSPSNKVTEKGKDVELRCDPISGHTALYWYRQSLGQGLEFLIYFQGNSAPDKSGLPSDRFSAERTGGSVSTLTIQRTQQEDSAVYLCASSSTPLYEQYFGPGTRLTVT.

The CDR3 DNA sequence: TGTGCCAGCAGCCAAGACTGGGCCGTGAACACCGGGGAGCTGTTTTTT. Encoded protein: CASSQDWAVNTGELFF. The chain joins TRBV4-2 to TRBJ2-2; D is unresolved. Trimming pared 0 bases from V and 1 base from J, leaving 9 bases between. The CDR3 loop spans 16 amino acids. Germline loops: CDR1 LGHNA, CDR2 YNFKEQ.

This chain joins TRBV5-4 and TRBJ2-1; D is possibly TRBD2 (7 bases). The germline V gene encodes CDR1 SGHNT and CDR2 YYREEE (reference sequence). The CDR3 extends over 16 amino acids. Trimming cost V 0 bases and J 1 base, with 11 bases left between them. CDR3 DNA: TGTGCCAGCAGCTTGGGCGGGGGCCAGTCCTACAATGAGCAGTTCTTC. It specifies CASSLGGGQSYNEQFF.

The rearrangement links TRBV5-1 to TRBJ2-5; the D is unclear. This CDR3 contains 12 residues. Trimming stripped 1 base from V and 5 bases from J, with 6 bases between. The V gene's germline CDR1 is SGHRS and CDR2 YFSETQ. CDR3 region: CASSLPAETQYF. CDR3 in DNA: TGCGCCAGCAGCTTGCCAGCGGAGACCCAGTACTTC.

This clone occurred a few times. The rearrangement links TRBV5-1 to TRBJ1-4; possible D gene TRBD1, 5 bases. V was trimmed by 0 bases and J by 3 bases, leaving 6 bases between them. The CDR3 length is 14 residues. CDR1 is SGHRS, CDR2 YFSETQ, per germline. The CDR3 here is CASSLGGSNEKLFF. CDR3 nucleotides: TGCGCCAGCAGCTTGGGGGGCTCTAATGAAAAACTGTTTTTT.

This chain uses TRBV28 with TRBJ1-2; D is uncertain. Germline V CDR1 and CDR2: MDHEN, SYDVKM. V shed 4 bases and J shed 0 bases, with 6 bases lying between them. The CDR3 length is 13 residues. CDR3 in amino acids: CASSSGTNYGYTF. DNA of the CDR3: TGTGCCAGCAGTTCGGGGACTAACTATGGCTACACCTTC.

This CDR3 reads CASSQELGTGPGNTIYF. The CDR3 bases are TGTGCCAGCAGCCAAGAACTAGGGACAGGGCCTGGAAACACCATATATTTT. The rearrangement uses TRBV3-1 (or the pseudogene TRBV3-2) and TRBJ1-3, with 9 bases that match TRBD1. The CDR3 runs to 17 residues. J gave up 2 bases and V 0 bases, and 5 bases lay outside the gene matches. CDR1 and CDR2 (germline): LGHDT, YNNKEL (reference sequence).

The rearrangement links TRBV9 to TRBJ2-1, with 11 nucleotides matching TRBD2. Germline CDR1 SGDLS, CDR2 YYNGEE. The CDR3 length is 14 residues. V shed 3 bases, J shed 14 bases, and the junction held 10 bases outside the gene matches. This CDR3 is CASSEGSGRAKEFF. As DNA, the CDR3 is TGTGCCAGCAGCGAAGGTAGCGGGAGGGCGAAGGAGTTCTTC.

This chain joins TRBV9 and TRBJ1-1; 9 bases fit TRBD1. V dropped 4 bases and J dropped 1; count of bases not matched to a gene: 8. This CDR3 comprises 16 residues. Per the germline V gene, CDR1 is SGDLS and CDR2 is YYNGEE. CDR3 nucleotide sequence: TGTGCCAGCAGCACAGGGACAGGGTATAAGAACACTGAAGCTTTCTTT. Residues: CASSTGTGYKNTEAFF.

J is TRBJ1-5 and V is TRBV12-1; TRBD1 was called by the table and not checked on the DNA. TRBV12-1 is a known pseudogene. The CDR3 length is 16 residues. In DNA form, the CDR3 reads TGTGCCAGCAGCTTTTCCTTGGGACAGGTAAATCAGCCCCAGCATTTT. Translating gives CASSFSLGQVNQPQHF.

The chain combines TRBV5-5 with TRBJ1-2; 8 bases agree with TRBD1. CDR1 is SGHKS, CDR2 YYEKEE, per germline (reference sequence). J lost 6 bases, V lost 1 base, and 2 bases had no gene match. This CDR3 comprises 13 residues. The CDR3 is CASSLLQGDGYTF. The DNA of the CDR3 is TGTGCCAGCAGCTTGTTACAGGGGGATGGCTACACCTTC.

V and J are TRBV3-1 (or the pseudogene TRBV3-2) and TRBJ1-6; 11 bases match TRBD1. V lost 6 bases and J lost 10; bases outside the gene matches: 11. Per the germline V gene, CDR1 is LGHDT and CDR2 is YNNKEL (reference sequence). The CDR3 covers 16 residues. CDR3 nucleotide sequence: TGTGCCAGCAGTTACAGGGTGGGACAGGGGGACTCACCCCTCCACTTT. Its translation is CASSYRVGQGDSPLHF.

This clone was seen a single time. The rearrangement uses TRBV18 and TRBJ2-1, with TRBD1 as a possible D gene (6 bases). The CDR3 loop spans 16 amino acids. In germline, CDR1 is KGHSH, CDR2 LQKENI. V gave up 6 bases and J gave up 3 bases, with 18 bases separating them. The CDR3 sequence: CASSSFRQVVYNEQFF. CDR3 DNA: TGTGCCAGCTCGTCCTTTAGACAGGTGGTCTACAATGAGCAGTTCTTC.

This clone turned up a few times. This chain links TRBV12-5 with TRBJ2-3; 11 nucleotides line up with TRBD2. Germline V gives CDR1 LGHNT, CDR2 FRNRAP. With V trimmed by 3 bases and J by 0 bases, 5 bases remained unmatched. The CDR3 is 17 residues long. The CDR3 region has the DNA TGTGCTAGTGGTTTTCTAGCGGGGGGCCGTAGCACAGATACGCAGTATTTT. Translation: CASGFLAGGRSTDTQYF.

The chain uses TRBV28 and TRBJ2-2, with D possibly TRBD2 on 5 matching bases. V was clipped by 5 bases and J by 4 bases, with 17 bases between them. Germline V gives CDR1 MDHEN, CDR2 SYDVKM. The CDR3 sequence is 16 residues long. The CDR3 sequence is CASSPGGAEPTGELFF. The CDR3 DNA reads as TGTGCCAGCAGTCCCGGAGGAGCGGAACCCACCGGGGAGCTGTTTTTT. The whole variable domain, remainder taken from reference TRBV28 and TRBJ2-2, is DVKVTQSSRYLVKRTGEKVFLECVQDMDHENMFWYRQDPGLGLRLIYFSYDVKMKEKGDIPEGYSVSREKKERFSLILESASTNQTSMYLCASSPGGAEPTGELFFGEGSRLTVL.

This rearrangement joins TRBV5-1 to TRBJ2-3; 8 bases align to TRBD2. CDR3 length equals 16 residues. Germline CDR1 SGHRS, CDR2 YFSETQ. The J segment lost 2 bases and the V segment lost 0 bases, leaving 5 bases of the junction unmatched. CDR3 bases: TGCGCCAGCAGCTTGGATGGAGCGGGGGTCACAGATACGCAGTATTTT. Residues: CASSLDGAGVTDTQYF.

This sequence joins TRBV5-4 and TRBJ2-7; the D is unclear. There are 14 residues in the CDR3. V lost 3 bases and J lost 6, with 16 bases in between. Germline values: CDR1 SGHNT, CDR2 YYREEE (reference sequence). CDR3 nucleotide sequence: TGTGCCAGCAGCTCGATAGATTACGGGTCCGAGCAGTACTTC. This encodes CASSSIDYGSEQYF. Complete variable domain (other parts from reference TRBV5-4 and TRBJ2-7): ETGVTQSPTHLIKTRGQQVTLRCSSQSGHNTVSWYQQALGQGPQFIFQYYREEENGRGNFPPRFSGLQFPNYSSELNVNALELDDSALYLCASSSIDYGSEQYFGPGTRLTVT.

The chain couples TRBV5-4 to TRBJ2-3, with 7 positions matching TRBD2. With V trimmed by 0 bases and J by 3 bases, 7 bases remained unmatched. CDR3 length: 16 amino acids. Germline V lookup: CDR1 SGHNT, CDR2 YYREEE (reference sequence). CDR3 sequence reads: CASSLEGGPKTDTQYF. Here the CDR3 DNA reads TGTGCCAGCAGCTTGGAGGGAGGGCCGAAGACAGATACGCAGTATTTT.

The genes are TRBV19 and TRBJ1-5; D uncertain. Between the trimmed V and J ends, which lost 7 bases and 3 bases, there was a span of 16 bases. In germline, CDR1 is LNHDA, CDR2 SQIVND (reference sequence). This CDR3 region has 15 residues. CDR3 sequence: CASKVDPTPNQPQHF. CDR3 sequence (DNA): TGTGCCAGTAAGGTCGACCCGACTCCCAATCAGCCCCAGCATTTT.

A note on this clone: One junction end disagrees with the germline gene, perhaps due to a read error. V usage is TRBV7-8 and J usage is TRBJ2-1; 14 nucleotides line up with TRBD2. This CDR3 has 14 residues. CDR1 is SGHVS, CDR2 FQNEAQ, per germline. CDR3 sequence (DNA): TGTGTCAGCAGCGTCCGACTAGCGGGGGGGCAACAGTTCTTC. This translates into CVSSVRLAGGQQFF.

The chain has TRBV7-9 and TRBJ1-5; weak D call: TRBD1 (5 bases). The V end was cut by 3 bases, the J end by 3 bases, with 12 bases between. This CDR3 region has 15 residues. The germline V gene encodes CDR1 SEHNR and CDR2 FQNEAQ (reference sequence). As DNA, the CDR3 is TGTGCCAGCAGCTTGGGCGGGGGAATCAATCAGCCCCAGCATTTT. Amino acids: CASSLGGGINQPQHF.